The rows below give T cell receptor beta chains drawn from one sample of a study of cytomegalovirus exposure and HLA in healthy donors. Assay: immunoSEQ multiplex PCR; the TCRdb copy retains only in-frame clones and omits some. The sample carries 150,000 or so clones, roughly 86% recorded once. The sequencing input was PBMCs. The receptors come from a man between 18 and 29 years old in good health and CMV-seropositive. Each CDR3 is given with its conserved first and last residue. D genes are given only for firm matches. Part of the rows lack a size; the others show once, few, many or a class for expanded clones.

d_call	cdr3_length	j_call	v_call	clone_size	cdr3_nt	cdr3_aa
NA	15	TRBJ2-5	TRBV19	NA	TGTGCCAGTAGTCTTGGGGACTCCATCCGGGAGACCCAGTACTTC	CASSLGDSIRETQYF
TRBD1	13	TRBJ2-7	TRBV28	NA	TGTGCCACCGAGACAGGGAATTCCTACGAGCAGTACTTC	CATETGNSYEQYF
NA	13	TRBJ1-1	TRBV9	once	TGTGCCAGCAGCGATGGGGACACTACTGAAGCTTTCTTT	CASSDGDTTEAFF
NA	11	TRBJ2-1	TRBV18	NA	TGTGCCAGCTCACCGGGGGCGGAGCAGTTCTTC	CASSPGAEQFF
NA	13	TRBJ2-1	TRBV7-6	NA	TGTGCCAGCAGCTCCGACAGTTACAATGAGCAGTTCTTC	CASSSDSYNEQFF
TRBD1	15	TRBJ1-4	TRBV2	NA	TGTGCCAGCAGATGGGACAGGGGGCCGGGGGAAAAACTGTTTTTT	CASRWDRGPGEKLFF
NA	16	TRBJ1-4	TRBV10-3	NA	TGTGCCATCAGTGACGAGGACTCTACAACTAATGAAAAACTGTTTTTT	CAISDEDSTTNEKLFF
NA	12	TRBJ2-1	TRBV29-1	NA	TGCAGCGTTGGCGGGGAATACAATGAGCAGTTCTTC	CSVGGEYNEQFF
NA	13	TRBJ1-4	TRBV9	NA	TGTGCCAGCCAGGCAGGGATTAATGAAAAACTGTTTTTT	CASQAGINEKLFF
TRBD1	16	TRBJ1-1	TRBV19	few	TGTGCCAGTAGTAACAGGGGGCAAGGGCCGAACACTGAAGCTTTCTTT	CASSNRGQGPNTEAFF
TRBD1	16	TRBJ1-5	TRBV7-2	NA	TGTGCCAGCAGCCAGAGGGGGGACAGGGGATCACAGCCCCAGCATTTT	CASSQRGDRGSQPQHF
NA	16	TRBJ1-2	TRBV7-2	NA	TGTGCCAGCACCGGAAGCGCCGGGGAGCCGGGCTATGGCTACACCTTC	CASTGSAGEPGYGYTF
TRBD1	17	TRBJ1-4	TRBV9	NA	TGTGCCAGCAGCGTGGGAATCGGACAGGGGGCGCATGAAAAACTGTTTTTT	CASSVGIGQGAHEKLFF
NA	13	TRBJ2-7	TRBV5-6	NA	TGTGCCAGCAGTGGTTTAGGGGCCCTACGTCTGCACTTC	CASSGLGALRLHF
NA	15	TRBJ2-7	TRBV7-8	once	TGTGCCAGCAGCCCGGTTAGCGGAAGCTCCTACGAGCAGTACTTC	CASSPVSGSSYEQYF
TRBD1	16	TRBJ2-1	TRBV6-5	NA	TGTGCCAGCAGTTACCAACGGGACAGGTACTACAATGAGCAGTTCTTC	CASSYQRDRYYNEQFF
TRBD2	15	TRBJ2-1	TRBV7-3	NA	TGTGCCAGCAGCTGGACTAGCGGGTCCTACAATGAGCAGTTCTTC	CASSWTSGSYNEQFF
NA	16	TRBJ2-1	TRBV7-2	NA	TGTGCCAGCAGCTTAATAGGCACACAGGCGTACAATGAGCAGTTCTTC	CASSLIGTQAYNEQFF
NA	14	TRBJ1-2	TRBV28	NA	TGTGCCAGCAGTTCAGGGGTTGACAACTATGGCTACACCTTC	CASSSGVDNYGYTF
TRBD2	16	TRBJ2-7	TRBV5-1	NA	TGCGCCAGCAGCTTGGGAGCTAGCGGGAGCATGTACGAGCAGTACTTC	CASSLGASGSMYEQYF
NA	14	TRBJ1-2	TRBV7-9	NA	TGTGCCAGCAGCTTAGTGGACAGAACTCGCGGCTACACCTTC	CASSLVDRTRGYTF
TRBD1	17	TRBJ1-6	TRBV7-2	NA	TGTGCCAGCAGCTTGCGCCAGTCGGGGACAGCACGCTCACCCCTCCACTTT	CASSLRQSGTARSPLHF
TRBD1	14	TRBJ1-4	TRBV7-9	NA	TGTGCCAGCAGCAGCCGGACAGGCAATGAAAAACTGTTTTTT	CASSSRTGNEKLFF
NA	14	TRBJ1-4	TRBV7-6	NA	TGTGCCAGCAGCTCACAGGTATCGAGTGAAAAACTGTTTTTT	CASSSQVSSEKLFF
NA	15	TRBJ2-7	TRBV11-1	NA	TGTGCCAGCAGCTTACATACCAATGAAGCTTACGAGCAGTACTTC	CASSLHTNEAYEQYF
TRBD2	14	TRBJ2-1	TRBV15	NA	TGTGCCACAGGAGGGACTAGCGGGGGGGGCGAGCAGTTCTTC	CATGGTSGGGEQFF
TRBD2	14	TRBJ2-7	TRBV18	NA	TGTGCCAGCTCACCCGGACTAGACTCCTACGAGCAGTACTTC	CASSPGLDSYEQYF
NA	20	TRBJ2-4	TRBV28	NA	TGTGCCAGCAGCCACCCCTCTGGGGCGGGAATAGTCTCAGCCAAAAACATTCAGTACTTC	CASSHPSGAGIVSAKNIQYF
NA	16	TRBJ1-2	TRBV6-6	NA	TGTGCCAGCAGTTACTCGAAGGACAACCTTAACTATGGCTACACCTTC	CASSYSKDNLNYGYTF
NA	15	TRBJ2-7	TRBV7-8	NA	TGTGCCAGCAGCCCCTCAGGGGAGGGAGCCTACGAGCAGTACTTC	CASSPSGEGAYEQYF
NA	15	TRBJ1-2	TRBV7-2	NA	TGTGCCAGCAGCCCCCTCGGCGGGGCCTTTGTTGGCTACACCTTC	CASSPLGGAFVGYTF
NA	14	TRBJ2-5	TRBV7-9	NA	TGTGCCAGCAGCAAACAGGGACCCCAAGAGACCCAGTACTTC	CASSKQGPQETQYF
NA	15	TRBJ2-3	TRBV9	once	TGTGCCAGCAGCGTAGTGGGGCAGAACACAGATACGCAGTATTTT	CASSVVGQNTDTQYF
NA	11	TRBJ2-1	TRBV7-9	NA	TGTGCCAGCAGCTCCCCTGATGAGCAGTTCTTC	CASSSPDEQFF
NA	15	TRBJ2-7	TRBV6-1	NA	TGTGCCAGCAAGGGGTTGGCCGGGGGACGCGACGAGCAGTACTTC	CASKGLAGGRDEQYF
TRBD2	16	TRBJ2-1	TRBV7-2	NA	TGTGCCAGCAGCGCTCGGACTAGCGGGGTTTACAATGAGCAGTTCTTC	CASSARTSGVYNEQFF
TRBD1	15	TRBJ1-1	TRBV28	NA	TGTGCCAGCAGTTTTCTCGCGACAGGGTACACTGAAGCTTTCTTT	CASSFLATGYTEAFF
TRBD2	15	TRBJ2-2	TRBV5-1	NA	TGCGCCAGCAGCGCCGGGAGGGTAATCACCGGGGAGCTGTTTTTT	CASSAGRVITGELFF
TRBD1	16	TRBJ1-2	TRBV10-3	few	TGTGCCATCAGTGAGGAGGTGGACAGGGTTCGTGGTGGCTACACCTTC	CAISEEVDRVRGGYTF